This paragraph covers one T cell receptor (beta chain) sequence. Its antigen is unknown. Isolation yielded PBMCs, at least 7 million per sample, in every case. This sample was included in a study of blood T cells in healthy people across ages. Study results and limitations: Higher diversity, along with more naive CD4+ cells, distinguished long-lived donors from aged donors. There was no known CMV status for donors, so expanded clonotype changes were possibly confounded. Older age coincided with a roughly linear decline in TCR beta diversity per million T cells.

A J-beta primer mix and a sample-barcoded 5' primer were used in a second PCR of about 6 to 12 cycles. From the 5' RACE reads, TCRdb called clonotypes with MiXCR, one entry per CDR3 protein. The sample contains under 800,000 distinct CDR3 sequences, roughly two fifths of which appear only once. Germline V lookup: CDR1 LGHDT, CDR2 YNNKEL (reference sequence). V was cut by 4 bases and J by 2 bases, with 8 bases left in between. CDR3 size: 13 residues. V usage is TRBV3-1 and J usage is TRBJ1-2; D not resolved. The TCR sequence derives from a woman aged 55-70 years in good health. Material for sequencing was blood. CDR3 sequence (DNA): TGTGCCAGCAGCCGGCGGGAGAACTATGGCTACACCTTC. Translating it yields CASSRRENYGYTF.